The sequence of this T cell receptor beta chain was determined in a study of cytomegalovirus exposure and HLA in healthy donors. Looking at the study overall: A subsequent analysis stated that the roughly 130 validation repertoires were run on the same platform as the roughly 620 first-cohort repertoires. General study results and limits: High specificity and sensitivity for cytomegalovirus status were reported for the classifier. Listed as cytomegalovirus-associated were over 150 TCR beta chains.

About this clone itself: Antigen unknown.

The 120-subject validation cohort, separate from the approximately 640-subject first cohort, included the donors. Measured with immunoSEQ multiplex PCR; TCRdb has only the in-frame clones, and not every one. The sample contains 95,000 to 150,000 clones, roughly 89% of which appear only once. The sample consisted of PBMCs. This TCR came from a woman younger than 30 in good health and CMV-seronegative.

The CDR3 sequence: CASRKQGVSYEQYF. The DNA for the CDR3 is TGTGCCAGCAGAAAACAGGGGGTCTCCTACGAGCAGTACTTC. The V call is TRBV6-5, the J call TRBJ2-7; 8 bases match TRBD1. Germline V gene lookup returns CDR1 MNHEY and CDR2 SVGAGI. The trim removed 6 bases at V and 0 bases at J, leaving 4 bases unmatched. The CDR3 extends over 14 amino acids.